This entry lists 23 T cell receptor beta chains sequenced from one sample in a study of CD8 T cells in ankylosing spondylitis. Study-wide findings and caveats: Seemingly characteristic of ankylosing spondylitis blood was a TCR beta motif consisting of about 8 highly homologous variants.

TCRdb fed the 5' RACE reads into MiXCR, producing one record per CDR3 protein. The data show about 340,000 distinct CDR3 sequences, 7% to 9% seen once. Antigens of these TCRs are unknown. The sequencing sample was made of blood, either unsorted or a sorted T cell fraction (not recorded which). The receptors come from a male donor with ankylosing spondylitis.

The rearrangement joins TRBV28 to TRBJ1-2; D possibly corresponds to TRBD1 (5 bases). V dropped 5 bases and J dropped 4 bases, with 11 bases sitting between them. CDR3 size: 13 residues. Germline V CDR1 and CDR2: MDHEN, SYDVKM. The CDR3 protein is CASSTRGPYGYTF. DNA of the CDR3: TGTGCCAGCAGTACGAGGGGACCCTATGGCTACACCTTC.

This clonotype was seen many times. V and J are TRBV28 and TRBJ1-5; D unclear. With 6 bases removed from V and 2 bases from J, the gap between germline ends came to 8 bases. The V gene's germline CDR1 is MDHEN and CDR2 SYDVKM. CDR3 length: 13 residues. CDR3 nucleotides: TGTGCCAGCAGGGCTGATGGCAATCAGCCCCAGCATTTT. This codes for CASRADGNQPQHF.

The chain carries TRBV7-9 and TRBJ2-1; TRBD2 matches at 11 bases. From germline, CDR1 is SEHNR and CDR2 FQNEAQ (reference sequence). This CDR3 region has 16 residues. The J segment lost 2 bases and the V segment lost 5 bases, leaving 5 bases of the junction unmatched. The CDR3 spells CASSSTSGRTYNEQFF. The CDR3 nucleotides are TGTGCCAGCAGCAGCACTAGCGGGAGAACCTACAATGAGCAGTTCTTC.

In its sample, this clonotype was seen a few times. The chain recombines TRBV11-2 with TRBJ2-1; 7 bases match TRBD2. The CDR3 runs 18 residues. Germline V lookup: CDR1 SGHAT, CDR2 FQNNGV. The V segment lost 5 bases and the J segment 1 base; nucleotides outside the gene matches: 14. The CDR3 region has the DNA TGTGCCAGCAGCCGTATGGGTTCGACGGGAGGATCCTACAATGAGCAGTTCTTC. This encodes CASSRMGSTGGSYNEQFF.

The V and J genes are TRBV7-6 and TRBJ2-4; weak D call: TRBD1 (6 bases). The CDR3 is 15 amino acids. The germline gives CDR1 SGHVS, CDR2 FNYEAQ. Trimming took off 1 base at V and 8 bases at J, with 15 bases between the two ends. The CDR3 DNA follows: TGTGCCAGCAGCTTAGAAGGGGGTCCGCTAGACATTCAGTACTTC. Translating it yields CASSLEGGPLDIQYF. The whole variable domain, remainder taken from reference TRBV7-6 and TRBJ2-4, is GAGVSQSPRYKVTKRGQDVALRCDPISGHVSLYWYRQALGQGPEFLTYFNYEAQQDKSGLPNDRFSAERPEGSISTLTIQRTEQRDSAMYRCASSLEGGPLDIQYFGAGTRLSVL.

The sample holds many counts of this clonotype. The CDR3 coding sequence is TGTGCCAGCAGTTACGGCCTAGTCGGAAACATTCAGTACTTC. Protein: CASSYGLVGNIQYF. The rearrangement joins TRBV6-5 to TRBJ2-4; no firm D call. V gave up 2 bases and J gave up 6 bases, with 11 bases separating them. The CDR3 has 14 amino acids. Germline lookup yields CDR1 MNHEY and CDR2 SVGAGI.

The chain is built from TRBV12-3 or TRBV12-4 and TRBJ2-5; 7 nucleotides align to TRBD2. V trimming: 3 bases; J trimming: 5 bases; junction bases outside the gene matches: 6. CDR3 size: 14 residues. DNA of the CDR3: TGTGCCAGCAGTTTTTCCACTAGCGAGGAGACCCAGTACTTC. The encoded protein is CASSFSTSEETQYF.

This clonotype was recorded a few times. This chain's CDR3 is CASSLPISGNTIYF. The CDR3 DNA follows: TGTGCCAGCAGCTTACCTATCTCCGGAAACACCATATATTTT. The gene calls are TRBV7-9 and TRBJ1-3; D call uncertain. The V gene lost 2 bases and the J gene lost 4 bases, with 9 bases spanning the gap. The CDR3 totals 14 residues. CDR1 SEHNR and CDR2 FQNEAQ come from the germline V gene (reference sequence).

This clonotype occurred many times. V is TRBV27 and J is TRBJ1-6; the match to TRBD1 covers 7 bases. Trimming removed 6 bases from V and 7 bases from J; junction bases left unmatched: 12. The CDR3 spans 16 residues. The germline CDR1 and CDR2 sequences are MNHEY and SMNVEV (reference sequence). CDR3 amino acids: CASSLGGGRGNSPLHF. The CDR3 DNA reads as TGTGCCAGCAGCTTAGGGGGCGGCCGAGGAAATTCACCCCTCCACTTT.

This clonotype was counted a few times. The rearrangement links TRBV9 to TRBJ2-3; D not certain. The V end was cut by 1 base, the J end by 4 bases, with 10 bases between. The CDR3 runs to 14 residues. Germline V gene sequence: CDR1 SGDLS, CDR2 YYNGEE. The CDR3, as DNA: TGTGCCAGCAGCGTACGTCACCTCGCAGATACGCAGTATTTT. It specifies CASSVRHLADTQYF.

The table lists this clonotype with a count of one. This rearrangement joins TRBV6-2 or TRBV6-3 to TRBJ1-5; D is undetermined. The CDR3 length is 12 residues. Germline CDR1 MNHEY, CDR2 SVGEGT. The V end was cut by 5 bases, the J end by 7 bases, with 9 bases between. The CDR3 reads CASSNHGQPQHF. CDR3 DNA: TGTGCCAGCAGTAACCACGGGCAGCCCCAGCATTTT.

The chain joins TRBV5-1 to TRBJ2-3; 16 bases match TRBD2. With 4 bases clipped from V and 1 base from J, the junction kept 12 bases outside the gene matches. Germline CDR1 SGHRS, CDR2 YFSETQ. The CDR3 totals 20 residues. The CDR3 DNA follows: TGCGCCAGCAGCCGACCGGGACTAGCGGGAGGGCCGGCTGGCACAGATACGCAGTATTTT. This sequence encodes CASSRPGLAGGPAGTDTQYF.

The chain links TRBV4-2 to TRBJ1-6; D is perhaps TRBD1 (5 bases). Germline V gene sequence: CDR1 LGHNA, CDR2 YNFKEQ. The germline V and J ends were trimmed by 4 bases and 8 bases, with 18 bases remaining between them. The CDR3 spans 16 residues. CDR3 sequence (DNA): TGTGCCAGCAGCCCTCATTACGACAGCAACCATTCACCCCTCCACTTT. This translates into CASSPHYDSNHSPLHF.

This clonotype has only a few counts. The CDR3 region has the DNA TGTGCCAGCAGTGAACGAACGGGCAGGGTAGCCTACGAGCAGTACTTC. This gives the protein CASSERTGRVAYEQYF. This chain joins TRBV2 and TRBJ2-7, with a tentative D call TRBD1 (5 bases). Germline CDR1 SNHLY, CDR2 FYNNEI. The CDR3 length is 16 residues. The ends were cut back, 2 bases at V and 2 bases at J, with 16 bases in the middle.

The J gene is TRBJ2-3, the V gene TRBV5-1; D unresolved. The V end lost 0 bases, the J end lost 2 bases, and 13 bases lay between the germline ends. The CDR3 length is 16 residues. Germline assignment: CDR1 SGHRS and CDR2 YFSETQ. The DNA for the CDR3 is TGCGCCAGCAGCTTGGCTTCATTCCCCGACACAGATACGCAGTATTTT. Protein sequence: CASSLASFPDTDTQYF.

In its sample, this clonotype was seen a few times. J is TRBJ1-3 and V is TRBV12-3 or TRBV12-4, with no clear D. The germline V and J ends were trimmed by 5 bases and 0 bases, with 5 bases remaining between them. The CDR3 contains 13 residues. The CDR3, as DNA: TGTGCCAGCAGTATGGTCTCTGGAAACACCATATATTTT. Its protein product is CASSMVSGNTIYF.

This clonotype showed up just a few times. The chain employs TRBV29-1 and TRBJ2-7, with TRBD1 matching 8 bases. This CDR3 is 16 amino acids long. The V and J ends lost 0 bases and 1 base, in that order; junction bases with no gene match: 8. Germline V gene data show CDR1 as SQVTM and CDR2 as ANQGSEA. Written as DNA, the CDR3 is TGCAGCGTTGAAGATCCCCTGGACAGGGATTCCTACGAGCAGTACTTC. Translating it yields CSVEDPLDRDSYEQYF.

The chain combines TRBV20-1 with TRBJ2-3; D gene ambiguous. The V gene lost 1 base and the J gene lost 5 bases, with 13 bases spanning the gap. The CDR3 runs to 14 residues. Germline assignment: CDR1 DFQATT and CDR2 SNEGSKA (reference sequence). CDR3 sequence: CSARVWLDVDTQYF. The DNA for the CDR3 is TGCAGTGCTAGAGTCTGGCTAGATGTAGATACGCAGTATTTT.

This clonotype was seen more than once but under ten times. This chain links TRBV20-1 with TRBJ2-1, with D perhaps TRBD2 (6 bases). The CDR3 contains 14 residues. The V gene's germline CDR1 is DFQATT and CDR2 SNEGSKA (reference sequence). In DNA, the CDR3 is TGCAGCGCCTCTCCTAGCGAGATCTACAATGAGCAGTTCTTC. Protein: CSASPSEIYNEQFF.

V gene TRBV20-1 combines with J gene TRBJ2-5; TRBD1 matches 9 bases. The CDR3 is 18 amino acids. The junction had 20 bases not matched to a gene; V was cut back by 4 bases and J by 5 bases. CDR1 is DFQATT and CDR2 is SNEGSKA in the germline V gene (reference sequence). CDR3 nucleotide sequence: TGCAGTGCTACCCTGGGACAGGGTCGACTAGTGTTTCTGGAGACCCAGTACTTC. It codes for CSATLGQGRLVFLETQYF.

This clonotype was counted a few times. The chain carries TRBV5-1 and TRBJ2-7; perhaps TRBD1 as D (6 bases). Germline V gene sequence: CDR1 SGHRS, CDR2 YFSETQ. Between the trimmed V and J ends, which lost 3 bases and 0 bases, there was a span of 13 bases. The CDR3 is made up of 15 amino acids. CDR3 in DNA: TGCGCCAGCAGCTATATACAGGGTCCCTCCTACGAGCAGTACTTC. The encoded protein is CASSYIQGPSYEQYF. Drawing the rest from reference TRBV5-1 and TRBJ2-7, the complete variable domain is KAGVTQTPRYLIKTRGQQVTLSCSPISGHRSVSWYQQTPGQGLQFLFEYFSETQRNKGNFPGRFSGRQFSNSRSEMNVSTLELGDSALYLCASSYIQGPSYEQYFGPGTRLTVT.

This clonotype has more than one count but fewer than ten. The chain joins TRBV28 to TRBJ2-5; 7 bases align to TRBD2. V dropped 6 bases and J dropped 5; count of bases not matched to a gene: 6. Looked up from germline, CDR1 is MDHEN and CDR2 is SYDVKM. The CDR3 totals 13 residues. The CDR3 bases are TGTGCCAGCAGCCCGGGGGGAGCGGAGACCCAGTACTTC. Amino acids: CASSPGGAETQYF.

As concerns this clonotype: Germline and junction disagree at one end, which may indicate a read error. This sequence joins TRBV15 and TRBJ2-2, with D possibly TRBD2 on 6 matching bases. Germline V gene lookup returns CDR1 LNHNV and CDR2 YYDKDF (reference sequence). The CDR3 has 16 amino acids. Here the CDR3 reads CATSRDGSANTGEVFF. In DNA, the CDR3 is TGTGCCACCAGCAGAGATGGTAGTGCTAACACCGGGGAGGTGTTTTTT.